This is a list of T cell receptor beta chains from one sample in a study of regulatory T cells in long-lasting Graves disease. MiXCR, run by TCRdb on the multiplex PCR reads, gives a single entry per CDR3 protein. The sample shows around 430,000 distinct CDR3 sequences, under 25% of them seen only once. Sequencing was performed on peripheral blood mononuclear cells (PBMCs), taken when the disease was refractory, from a patient treated with antithyroid drugs. The receptors were sampled from a female donor with Graves disease. Each CDR3 is given with its conserved first and last residue. The D gene is left open where the match is weak. Expanded clones get a size class; other rows say once, few or many, or leave the size out.

clone_size: NA; d_call: TRBD1; v_call: TRBV19; j_call: TRBJ1-2; cdr3_nt: TGTGCCAGTAGTCTTAACCGGGACAGCTATGGCTACACCTTC; cdr3_aa: CASSLNRDSYGYTF
clone_size: many; d_call: NA; v_call: TRBV28; j_call: TRBJ1-2; cdr3_nt: TGTGCCAGCAGTTTATCTCCCAGTGTCCTTCTTGGCTACACCTTC; cdr3_aa: CASSLSPSVLLGYTF
clone_size: NA; d_call: NA; v_call: TRBV3-1; j_call: TRBJ1-6; cdr3_nt: TGTGCCAGCAGCCAAAGCGAGGGATCACCCCTCCACTTT; cdr3_aa: CASSQSEGSPLHF
clone_size: many; d_call: NA; v_call: TRBV28; j_call: TRBJ2-7; cdr3_nt: TGTGCCAGCAGTCCTCAGGGGAGCTCCTACGAGCAGTACTTC; cdr3_aa: CASSPQGSSYEQYF
clone_size: NA; d_call: NA; v_call: TRBV12-5; j_call: TRBJ2-5; cdr3_nt: TGTGCTAGTGGTTTGGTAGGGGGGAAAGGGACCCAGTACTTC; cdr3_aa: CASGLVGGKGTQYF
clone_size: NA; d_call: NA; v_call: TRBV7-8; j_call: TRBJ1-2; cdr3_nt: TGTGCCAGCAGCTTAGCGAGGCCGGACCCCTATGGCTACACCTTC; cdr3_aa: CASSLARPDPYGYTF
clone_size: NA; d_call: TRBD2; v_call: TRBV2; j_call: TRBJ2-3; cdr3_nt: TGTGCCAGCAGCGAAGGGAGCGGGACTCTTAGCACAGATACGCAGTATTTT; cdr3_aa: CASSEGSGTLSTDTQYF
clone_size: NA; d_call: NA; v_call: TRBV19; j_call: TRBJ1-6; cdr3_nt: TGTGCCACAGCAGGAGAAGAAAATTCACCCCTCCACTTT; cdr3_aa: CATAGEENSPLHF
clone_size: many; d_call: NA; v_call: TRBV12-3/TRBV12-4; j_call: TRBJ2-4; cdr3_nt: TGTGCCAGCAGACCCGCCGGGTACGACATTCAGTACTTC; cdr3_aa: CASRPAGYDIQYF
clone_size: NA; d_call: NA; v_call: TRBV20-1; j_call: TRBJ2-2; cdr3_nt: TGCAGTGCCCCAGGGACATCGAACACCGGGGAGCTGTTTTTT; cdr3_aa: CSAPGTSNTGELFF
clone_size: many; d_call: TRBD2; v_call: TRBV28; j_call: TRBJ2-5; cdr3_nt: TGTGCCACCCAGTTGATAGCGGGGGACGAGACCCAGTACTTC; cdr3_aa: CATQLIAGDETQYF
clone_size: many; d_call: NA; v_call: TRBV5-5; j_call: TRBJ1-5; cdr3_nt: TGTGCCAGCAGCCGTACCGGGGGCTACGATCAGCCCCAGCATTTT; cdr3_aa: CASSRTGGYDQPQHF
clone_size: NA; d_call: NA; v_call: TRBV7-2; j_call: TRBJ2-1; cdr3_nt: TGTGCCAGCAGCCAAGCCTCCTACAATGAGCAGTTCTTC; cdr3_aa: CASSQASYNEQFF
clone_size: many; d_call: TRBD1; v_call: TRBV27; j_call: TRBJ1-5; cdr3_nt: TGTGCCAGCAGTCCGCGCCACGGACAGGGGAGTGAGCCCCAGCATTTT; cdr3_aa: CASSPRHGQGSEPQHF
clone_size: few; d_call: TRBD1; v_call: TRBV30; j_call: TRBJ2-5; cdr3_nt: TGTGCCTGGAGTCTGGACAGGTACCAAGAGACCCAGTACTTC; cdr3_aa: CAWSLDRYQETQYF
clone_size: many; d_call: NA; v_call: TRBV7-9; j_call: TRBJ1-2; cdr3_nt: TGTGCCAGCTCGGAAGGGGGAAATGGCTACACCTTC; cdr3_aa: CASSEGGNGYTF
clone_size: few; d_call: NA; v_call: TRBV2; j_call: TRBJ2-7; cdr3_nt: TGTGCCAGCCGTATTGAGGTGGGCTACGAGCAGTACTTC; cdr3_aa: CASRIEVGYEQYF
clone_size: NA; d_call: TRBD2; v_call: TRBV7-2; j_call: TRBJ2-5; cdr3_nt: TGTGCCAGCAGCCAGAGGGCTAGCGGGGGCGAGACCCAGTACTTC; cdr3_aa: CASSQRASGGETQYF
clone_size: few; d_call: NA; v_call: TRBV20-1; j_call: TRBJ2-2; cdr3_nt: TGCAGTGCTAGGCGACAGCTGACCGGGGAGCTGTTTTTT; cdr3_aa: CSARRQLTGELFF
clone_size: many; d_call: NA; v_call: TRBV7-8; j_call: TRBJ2-7; cdr3_nt: TGTGCCAGCAGCTTAGCGGGGCCAACCGAGCAGTACTTC; cdr3_aa: CASSLAGPTEQYF
clone_size: many; d_call: NA; v_call: TRBV19; j_call: TRBJ1-3; cdr3_nt: TGTGCCAGTAGTACCCTATCTGGAAACACCATATATTTT; cdr3_aa: CASSTLSGNTIYF
clone_size: NA; d_call: TRBD2; v_call: TRBV13; j_call: TRBJ2-2; cdr3_nt: TGTGCCAGCAGCACCCGACTAGCGGGGGGGTACACCGGGGAGCTGTTTTTT; cdr3_aa: CASSTRLAGGYTGELFF
clone_size: few; d_call: NA; v_call: TRBV6-1; j_call: TRBJ1-1; cdr3_nt: TGTGCCAGCAGTGGAGACAGCGAAGCTTTCTTT; cdr3_aa: CASSGDSEAFF
clone_size: many; d_call: NA; v_call: TRBV6-5; j_call: TRBJ1-4; cdr3_nt: TGTGCCAGCAGTTACATTCAGGGAGGACAAAATGAAAAACTGTTTTTT; cdr3_aa: CASSYIQGGQNEKLFF
clone_size: NA; d_call: NA; v_call: TRBV11-1; j_call: TRBJ2-1; cdr3_nt: TGTGCCAGCAGCTCCCACAATGAGCAGTTCTTC; cdr3_aa: CASSSHNEQFF
clone_size: NA; d_call: NA; v_call: TRBV19; j_call: TRBJ1-1; cdr3_nt: TGTGCCAGTAGTCCCTCCCCGACACGAAACACTGAAGCTTTCTTT; cdr3_aa: CASSPSPTRNTEAFF
clone_size: NA; d_call: NA; v_call: TRBV13; j_call: TRBJ2-3; cdr3_nt: TGTGCCAGCAGCCAGGGGGGGGGCGTCGTGGGCACAGATACGCAGTATTTT; cdr3_aa: CASSQGGGVVGTDTQYF
clone_size: many; d_call: NA; v_call: TRBV28; j_call: TRBJ1-2; cdr3_nt: TGTGCCAGCAATTCCTGGGACAAGATCTATGGCTACACCTTC; cdr3_aa: CASNSWDKIYGYTF